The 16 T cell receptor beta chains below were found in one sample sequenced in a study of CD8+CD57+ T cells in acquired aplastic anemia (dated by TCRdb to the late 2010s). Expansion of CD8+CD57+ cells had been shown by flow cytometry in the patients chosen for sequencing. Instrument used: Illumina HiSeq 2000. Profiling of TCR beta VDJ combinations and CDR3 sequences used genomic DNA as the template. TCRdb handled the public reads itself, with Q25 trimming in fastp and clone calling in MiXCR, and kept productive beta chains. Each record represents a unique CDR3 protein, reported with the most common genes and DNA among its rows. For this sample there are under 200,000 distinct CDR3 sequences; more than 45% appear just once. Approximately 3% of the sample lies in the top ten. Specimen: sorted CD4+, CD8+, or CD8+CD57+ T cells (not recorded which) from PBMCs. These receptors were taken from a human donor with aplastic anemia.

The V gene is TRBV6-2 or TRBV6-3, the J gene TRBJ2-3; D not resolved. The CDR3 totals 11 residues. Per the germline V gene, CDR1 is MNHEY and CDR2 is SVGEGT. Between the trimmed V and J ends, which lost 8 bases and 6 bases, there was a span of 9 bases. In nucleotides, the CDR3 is TGTGCCAGCGGGTTTGAGGATACGCAGTATTTT. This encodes CASGFEDTQYF.

Here the CDR3 DNA reads TGTGCCAGCAGCTGGGACGGGCTAGCGGGGCGTTACAATGAGCAGTTCTTC. It is translated as CASSWDGLAGRYNEQFF. This chain joins TRBV2 and TRBJ2-1; 9 bases match TRBD2. Germline loops: CDR1 SNHLY, CDR2 FYNNEI. V dropped 6 bases and J dropped 4; count of bases not matched to a gene: 13. This CDR3 has 17 amino acids.

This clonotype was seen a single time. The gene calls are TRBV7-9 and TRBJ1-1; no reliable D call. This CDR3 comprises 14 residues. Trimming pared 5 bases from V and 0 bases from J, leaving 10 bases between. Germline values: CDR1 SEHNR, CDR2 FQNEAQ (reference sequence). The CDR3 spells CASSPRTMNTEAFF. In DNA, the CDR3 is TGTGCCAGCAGCCCAAGGACCATGAACACTGAAGCTTTCTTT.

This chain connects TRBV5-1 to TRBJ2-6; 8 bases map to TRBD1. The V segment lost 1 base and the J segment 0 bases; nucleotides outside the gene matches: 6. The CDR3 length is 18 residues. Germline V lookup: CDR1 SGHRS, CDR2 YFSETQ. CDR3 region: CASSLSGQGYSGANVLTF. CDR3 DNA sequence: TGCGCCAGCAGCTTGTCTGGACAGGGCTACTCTGGGGCCAACGTCCTGACTTTC.

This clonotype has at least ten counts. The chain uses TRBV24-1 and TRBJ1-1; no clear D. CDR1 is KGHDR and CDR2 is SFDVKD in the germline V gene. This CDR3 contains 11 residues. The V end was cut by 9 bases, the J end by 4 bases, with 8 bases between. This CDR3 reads CATSQGTEAFF. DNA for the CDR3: TGTGCCACCTCTCAAGGCACTGAAGCTTTCTTT.

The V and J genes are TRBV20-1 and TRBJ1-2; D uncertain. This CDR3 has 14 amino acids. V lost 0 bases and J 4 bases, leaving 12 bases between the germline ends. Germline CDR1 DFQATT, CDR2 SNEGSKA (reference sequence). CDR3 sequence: CSAREDGILYGYTF. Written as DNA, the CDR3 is TGCAGTGCTAGAGAGGACGGGATCCTCTATGGCTACACCTTC.

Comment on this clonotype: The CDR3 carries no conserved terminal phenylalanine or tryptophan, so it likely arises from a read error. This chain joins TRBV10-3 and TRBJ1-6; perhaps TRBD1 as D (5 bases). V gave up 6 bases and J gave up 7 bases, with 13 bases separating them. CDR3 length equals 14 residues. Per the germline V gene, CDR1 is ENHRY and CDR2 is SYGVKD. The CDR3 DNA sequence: TGTGCCATCAGACCCGACAGCCGGAATTCACCCCTCCACTCT. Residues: CAIRPDSRNSPLHS.

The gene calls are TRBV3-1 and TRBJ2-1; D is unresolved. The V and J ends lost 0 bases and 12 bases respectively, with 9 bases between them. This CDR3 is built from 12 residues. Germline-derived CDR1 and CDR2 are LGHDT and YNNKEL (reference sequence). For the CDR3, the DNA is TGTGCCAGCAGCCAAGAGGCGCCGCGGCAGTTCTTC. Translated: CASSQEAPRQFF.

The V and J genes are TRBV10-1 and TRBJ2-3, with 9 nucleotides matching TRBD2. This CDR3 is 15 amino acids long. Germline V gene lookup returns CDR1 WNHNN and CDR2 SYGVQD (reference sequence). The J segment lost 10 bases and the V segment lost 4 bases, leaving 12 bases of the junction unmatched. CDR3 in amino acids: CASSVRLAGTAAQYF. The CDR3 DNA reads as TGCGCCAGCAGTGTAAGGCTAGCGGGGACCGCAGCGCAGTATTTT.

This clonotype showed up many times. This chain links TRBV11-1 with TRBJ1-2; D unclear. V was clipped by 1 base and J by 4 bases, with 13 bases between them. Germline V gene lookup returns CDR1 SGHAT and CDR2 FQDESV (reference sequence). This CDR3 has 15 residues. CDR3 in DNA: TGTGCCAGCAGCTTAGACGCAGGCTTGGGCTATGGCTACACCTTC. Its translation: CASSLDAGLGYGYTF.

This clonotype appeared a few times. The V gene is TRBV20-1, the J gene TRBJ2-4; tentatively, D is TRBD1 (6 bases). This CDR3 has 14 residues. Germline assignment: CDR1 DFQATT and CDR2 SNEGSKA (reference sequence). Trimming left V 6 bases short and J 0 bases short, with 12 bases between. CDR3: CSAPDSIAKNIQYF. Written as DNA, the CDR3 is TGCAGTGCCCCGGACAGCATAGCCAAAAACATTCAGTACTTC.

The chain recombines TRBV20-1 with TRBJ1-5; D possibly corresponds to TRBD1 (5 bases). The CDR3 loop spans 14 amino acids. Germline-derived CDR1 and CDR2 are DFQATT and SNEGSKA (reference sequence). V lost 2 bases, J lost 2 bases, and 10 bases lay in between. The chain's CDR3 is CSARQGSGNQPQHF. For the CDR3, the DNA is TGCAGTGCTAGACAGGGTAGTGGCAATCAGCCCCAGCATTTT.

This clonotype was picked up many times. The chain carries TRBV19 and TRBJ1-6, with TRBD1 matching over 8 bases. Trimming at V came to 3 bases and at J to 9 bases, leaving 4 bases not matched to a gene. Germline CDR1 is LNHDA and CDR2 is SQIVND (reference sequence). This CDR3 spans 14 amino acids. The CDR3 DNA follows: TGTGCCAGTAGTATGGAGGACAGGGTTTCACCCCTCCACTTT. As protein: CASSMEDRVSPLHF.

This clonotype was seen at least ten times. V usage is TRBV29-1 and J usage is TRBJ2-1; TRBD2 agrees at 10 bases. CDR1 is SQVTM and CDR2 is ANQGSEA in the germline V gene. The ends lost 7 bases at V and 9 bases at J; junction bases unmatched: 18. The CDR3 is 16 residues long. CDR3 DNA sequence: TGCAGCGCCGCAGGGGCAGCGGGAGGGCCTATTGGTGAGCAGTTCTTC. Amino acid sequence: CSAAGAAGGPIGEQFF.

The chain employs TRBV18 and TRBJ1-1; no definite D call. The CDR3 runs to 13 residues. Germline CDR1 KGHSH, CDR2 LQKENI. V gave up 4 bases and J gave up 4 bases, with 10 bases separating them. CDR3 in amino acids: CASSRLTSTEAFF. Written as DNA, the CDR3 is TGTGCCAGCTCACGATTAACTAGCACTGAAGCTTTCTTT.

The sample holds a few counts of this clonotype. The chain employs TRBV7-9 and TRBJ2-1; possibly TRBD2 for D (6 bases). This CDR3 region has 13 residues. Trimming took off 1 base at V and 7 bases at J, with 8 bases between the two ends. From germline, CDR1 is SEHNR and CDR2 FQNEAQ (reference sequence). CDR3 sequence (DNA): TGTGCCAGCAGCTTAGGGGCGGGGAATGAGCAGTTCTTC. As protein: CASSLGAGNEQFF.